Sequencing of this T cell receptor (beta chain) was carried out in a study of molecular identifiers for immune sequencing clone quantification. MiXCR, applied by TCRdb to the PCR reads, yields one record per CDR3 protein. Counted here are tens of thousands of distinct CDR3 sequences, 15% to 20% occurring once; the ten biggest clones make up approximately 1.5%. Ten or more counts support this clonotype. Germline lookup yields CDR1 LNHNV and CDR2 YYDKDF (reference sequence). Trimming cost V 0 bases and J 6 bases, with 12 bases left between them. The CDR3 has 15 residues. The chain combines TRBV15 with TRBJ1-5; D is undetermined. Source material: naive CD8+ T cells from blood, with Jurkat cell RNA spiked in. Subset in this sample: FACS-sorted CD8+CD4-CCR7+CD45RA+ naive T cells. The clonotype was recovered from a human donor in good health. Some libraries in this study had Jurkat cell RNA spiked in. Here the CDR3 DNA reads TGTGCCACCAGCAGAGATCGGCCGATTAGTCAGCCCCAGCATTTT. It codes for CATSRDRPISQPQHF.